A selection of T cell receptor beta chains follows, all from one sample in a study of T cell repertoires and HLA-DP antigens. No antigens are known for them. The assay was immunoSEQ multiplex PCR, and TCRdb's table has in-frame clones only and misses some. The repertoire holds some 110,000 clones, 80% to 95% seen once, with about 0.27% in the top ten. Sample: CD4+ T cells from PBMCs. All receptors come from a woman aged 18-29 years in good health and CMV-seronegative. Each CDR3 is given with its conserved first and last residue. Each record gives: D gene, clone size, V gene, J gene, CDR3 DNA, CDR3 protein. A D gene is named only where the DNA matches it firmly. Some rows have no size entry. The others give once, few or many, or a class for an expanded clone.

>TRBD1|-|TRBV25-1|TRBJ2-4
TGTGCCAGCAGTGAACAGGGGGTCAAAAACATTCAGTACTTC
CASSEQGVKNIQYF
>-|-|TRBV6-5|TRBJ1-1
TGTGCCAGCAGTGCCCTTACAGTGAACACTGAAGCTTTCTTT
CASSALTVNTEAFF
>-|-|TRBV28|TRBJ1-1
TGTGCCAGCAGTTTACACCCCGGGGCTAACACTGAAGCTTTCTTT
CASSLHPGANTEAFF
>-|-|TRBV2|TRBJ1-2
TGTGCCAGCAGTCTAAATAACTATGGCTACACCTTC
CASSLNNYGYTF
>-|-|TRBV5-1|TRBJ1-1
TGCGCCAGCAGCGTAGGACACGGAATTGAAGCTTTCTTT
CASSVGHGIEAFF
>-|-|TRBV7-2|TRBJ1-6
TGTGCCAGCAGCTTAGTATGGTGGGGCAGTGGGAATTCACCCCTCCACTTT
CASSLVWWGSGNSPLHF
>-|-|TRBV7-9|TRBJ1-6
TGTGCCAGCAGCCCAGAAACTAATAATTCACCCCTCCACTTT
CASSPETNNSPLHF
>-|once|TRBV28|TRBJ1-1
TGTGCCAGCAGTTTGATATCGTCGCCGAACACTGAAGCTTTCTTT
CASSLISSPNTEAFF
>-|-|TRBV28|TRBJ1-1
TGTGCCAGCAGTTTCCCCCTACTACGGGCCCCCGTGAACACTGAAGCTTTCTTT
CASSFPLLRAPVNTEAFF
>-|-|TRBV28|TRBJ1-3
TGTGCCAGCTACGCTGCTGGAAACACCATATATTTT
CASYAAGNTIYF
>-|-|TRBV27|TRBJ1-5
TGTGCCAGTAGAAAAGCTCCTACTGGCAATCAGCCCCAGCATTTT
CASRKAPTGNQPQHF
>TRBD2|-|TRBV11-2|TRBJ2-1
TGTGCCAGGTCCCCCGGGGGGAGAGCCTATGAGAACAATGAGCAGTTCTTC
CARSPGGRAYENNEQFF
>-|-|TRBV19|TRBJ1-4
TGTGCCAGTAGGAGTGCAACTAATGAAAAACTGTTTTTT
CASRSATNEKLFF
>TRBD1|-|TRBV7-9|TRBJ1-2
TGTGCCAGCAGCCACCCCCGGGACAGGGAGGGCTACACCTTC
CASSHPRDREGYTF
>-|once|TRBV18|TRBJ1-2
TGTGCCAGCTCACCACAAGCAGACTATGGCTACACCTTC
CASSPQADYGYTF
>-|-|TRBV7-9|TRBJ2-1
TGTGCCAGCAGTTCAGGGGAGGGAAGCTCCTACAATGAGCAGTTCTTC
CASSSGEGSSYNEQFF
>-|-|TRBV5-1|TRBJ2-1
TGCGCCAGCAGCCTGGACTATCACTACAATGAGCAGTTCTTC
CASSLDYHYNEQFF
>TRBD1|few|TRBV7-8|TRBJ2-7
TGTGCCAGCATACAGACAGGGGGCGAGCAGTACTTC
CASIQTGGEQYF
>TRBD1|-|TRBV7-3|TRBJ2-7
TGTGCCAGCAGCCCGAACCAGGGGGCTTACGAGCAGTACTTC
CASSPNQGAYEQYF
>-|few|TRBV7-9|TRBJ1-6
TGTGCCAGCAGCTTAGACAGGGCTGATTCACCCCTCCACTTT
CASSLDRADSPLHF
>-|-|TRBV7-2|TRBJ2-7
TGTGCCAGCAGCAGGACAGACTACGAGCAGTACTTC
CASSRTDYEQYF
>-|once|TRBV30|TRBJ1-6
TGTGCCTGGAGAAGGAACAGCGGCAATTCACCCCTCCACTTT
CAWRRNSGNSPLHF
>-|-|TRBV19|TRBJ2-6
TGTGCCAGTAGTATAGCCAGCGCTGGGGCCAACGTCCTGACTTTC
CASSIASAGANVLTF
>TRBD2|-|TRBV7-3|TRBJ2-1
TGTGCCAGCAGCTTATCCATAGCGGGGTACAATGAGCAGTTCTTC
CASSLSIAGYNEQFF
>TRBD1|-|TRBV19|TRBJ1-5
TGTGCCAGTAGTATGGGACAGGGGCTCAATCAGCCCCAGCATTTT
CASSMGQGLNQPQHF
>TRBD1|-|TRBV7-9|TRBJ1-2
TGTGCCAGCAGCCAGACAGGGGGAGATGGCTACACCTTC
CASSQTGGDGYTF
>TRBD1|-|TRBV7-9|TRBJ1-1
TGTGCCAGCAGCCCCGGACAGGGGTTCACTGAAGCTTTCTTT
CASSPGQGFTEAFF
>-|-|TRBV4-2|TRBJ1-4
TGTGCCAGCAGCCAAGGGACCACCCGGGGGAATGAAAAACTGTTTTTT
CASSQGTTRGNEKLFF
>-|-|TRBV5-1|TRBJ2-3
TGCGCCAGCAGCTTGGGCGGGTACACAGATACGCAGTATTTT
CASSLGGYTDTQYF
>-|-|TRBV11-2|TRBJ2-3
TGTGCCAGCAGCTTACCAGGGTCGAGCACAGATACGCAGTATTTT
CASSLPGSSTDTQYF
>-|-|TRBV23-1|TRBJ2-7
TGCGCCAGCAGCCCAGCCCACAGGGTAAGCGAGCAGTACTTC
CASSPAHRVSEQYF
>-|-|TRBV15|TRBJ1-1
TGTGCCACCAGCAGAGATAGACCTGAAGCTTTCTTT
CATSRDRPEAFF
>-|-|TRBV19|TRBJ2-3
TGTGCCAGTAGTATTTCCCAGGGGACAGATACGCAGTATTTT
CASSISQGTDTQYF
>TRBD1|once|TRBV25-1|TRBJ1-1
TGTGCCAGCAGGCCTAGTGACAGGGCAAACACTGAAGCTTTCTTT
CASRPSDRANTEAFF
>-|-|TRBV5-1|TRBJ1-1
TGCGCCAGCAGCTTGAGGCAGATCATGAACACTGAAGCTTTCTTT
CASSLRQIMNTEAFF
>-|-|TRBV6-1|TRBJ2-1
TGTGCCAGCAGTAGGTCCGGGCTTAATCAGTTCTTC
CASSRSGLNQFF
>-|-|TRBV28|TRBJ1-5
TGTGCCAGCAGTTCGGATCAGCCCCAGCATTTT
CASSSDQPQHF
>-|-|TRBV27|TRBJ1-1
TGTGCCAGCAGTTTAAGGCGTACAGGAGAGGACACTGAAGCTTTCTTT
CASSLRRTGEDTEAFF
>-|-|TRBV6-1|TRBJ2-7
TGTGCCAGCAGTGTCTGGGGCAGGCAACTCTCCTACGAGCAGTATTTC
CASSVWGRQLSYEQYF
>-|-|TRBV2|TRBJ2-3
TGTGCCAGCACCGGGGCAGATACGCAGTATTTT
CASTGADTQYF
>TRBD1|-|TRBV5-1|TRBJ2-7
TGCGCCAGCAGCTATTACCAGGGGGCGGGCTACGAGCAGTACTTC
CASSYYQGAGYEQYF
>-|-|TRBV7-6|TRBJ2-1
TGTGCCAGCAGCTTAGGAGCCGGGACGGGGGGCGCCTACAATGAGCAGTTCTTC
CASSLGAGTGGAYNEQFF
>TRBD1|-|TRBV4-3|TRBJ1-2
TGCGCCAGCAGCCAAGAGCCCGGACAGGGGGCGGGTGGCTACACCTTC
CASSQEPGQGAGGYTF
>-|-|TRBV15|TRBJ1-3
TGTGCCACCAGCAGAGCGGCAGGAGCGAGCTCTGGAAACACCATATATTTT
CATSRAAGASSGNTIYF
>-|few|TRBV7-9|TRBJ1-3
TGTGCCAGCAGCTTATTACAGGGTAGAAACACCATATATTTT
CASSLLQGRNTIYF
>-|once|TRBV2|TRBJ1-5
TGTGCCAGCAGTGCACGTCCCAATCAGCCCCAGCATTTT
CASSARPNQPQHF
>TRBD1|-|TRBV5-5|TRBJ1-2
TGTGCCAGCAGCTTGGGGACAGGAAGGTTGGGCTACACCTTC
CASSLGTGRLGYTF
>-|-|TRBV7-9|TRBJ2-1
TGTGCCAGCAGTCACCCTCGGGGTGAGCAGTTCTTC
CASSHPRGEQFF
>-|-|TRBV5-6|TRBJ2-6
TGTGCCACCAACTCTGGGGCCAACGTCCTGACTTTC
CATNSGANVLTF
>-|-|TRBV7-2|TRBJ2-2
TGTGCCAGCAGCTTCCGTAACACCGGGGAGCTGTTTTTT
CASSFRNTGELFF